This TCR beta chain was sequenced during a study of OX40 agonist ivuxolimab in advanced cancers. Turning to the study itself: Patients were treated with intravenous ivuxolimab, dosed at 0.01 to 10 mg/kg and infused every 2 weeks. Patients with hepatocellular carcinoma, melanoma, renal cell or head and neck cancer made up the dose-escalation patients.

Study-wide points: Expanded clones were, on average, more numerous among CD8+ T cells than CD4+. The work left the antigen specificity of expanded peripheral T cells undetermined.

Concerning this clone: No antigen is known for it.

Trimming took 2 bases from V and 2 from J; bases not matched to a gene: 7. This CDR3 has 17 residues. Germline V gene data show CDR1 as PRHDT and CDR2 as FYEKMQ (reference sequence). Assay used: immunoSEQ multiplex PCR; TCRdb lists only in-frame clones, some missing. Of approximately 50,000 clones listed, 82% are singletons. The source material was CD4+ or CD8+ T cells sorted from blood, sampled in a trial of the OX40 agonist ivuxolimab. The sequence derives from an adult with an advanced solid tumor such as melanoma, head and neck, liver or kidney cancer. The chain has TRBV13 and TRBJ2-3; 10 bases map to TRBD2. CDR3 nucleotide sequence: TGTGCCAGCAGCTTACAAGCGGGGGGGCAAGTCACAGATACGCAGTATTTT. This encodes CASSLQAGGQVTDTQYF.